Listed below are T cell receptor beta chains from one sample, sequenced in a study of cytomegalovirus exposure and HLA in healthy donors. Here immunoSEQ multiplex PCR was the method, and the copy in TCRdb shows in-frame clones only, minus some. The repertoire holds about 110,000 clones, with 70% to 90% as singletons. Sequenced: PBMCs. These receptors all come from a woman aged 18 to 35 in good health and CMV-seronegative. The conserved cysteine and the conserved F or W are not part of the CDR3 here.

v_call	j_call	cdr3_aa
TRBV4-1	TRBJ1-5	ASSQVQGNQPQH
TRBV6-1	TRBJ1-1	ASSEVQGATEAF
TRBV9	TRBJ2-7	ASSPQGETYEQY
TRBV2	TRBJ1-1	ASLQGVWTEAF
TRBV7-7	TRBJ1-5	ASSARGLGRSNQPQH
TRBV6-5	TRBJ1-2	ASTGQANYGYT
TRBV10-2	TRBJ1-2	ASSSDSVGSYT
TRBV6-4	TRBJ2-1	ASSVAGGPAEQF
TRBV6-1	TRBJ2-1	ASTPLVTSGDEQF
TRBV6-5	TRBJ2-2	ASSSGESGELF
TRBV12-5	TRBJ1-1	ASGRKWANTEAF
TRBV4-1	TRBJ2-7	ASSQRESGSYEQY
TRBV7-3	TRBJ2-3	ASSAGLSTDTQY
TRBV29-1	TRBJ2-2	SVGGELYTGELF
TRBV18	TRBJ1-6	ASSPGQSNSPLH
TRBV5-1	TRBJ2-2	ASSLVGDQNTGELF
TRBV4-2	TRBJ2-2	ASSHGTGGTGELF
TRBV7-2	TRBJ2-7	ASSLIDSGEQY
TRBV30	TRBJ1-4	AWSVHPPGTNEKLF
TRBV5-1	TRBJ1-1	ASSLVGRGAEAF
TRBV28	TRBJ2-4	ASNRPASEPRGNIQY
TRBV6-1	TRBJ2-3	ASSEAAGGPDTQY
TRBV7-9	TRBJ1-4	ASSLLIRRGDNEKLF
TRBV6-1	TRBJ2-7	ASSRTGGEQY
TRBV4-1	TRBJ1-3	ASSQDPALGERGNTIY
TRBV9	TRBJ2-7	ASSPPSGSSYEQY
TRBV19	TRBJ2-3	ASSIGQHTDTQY
TRBV27	TRBJ2-1	ASHRTGRNEQF
TRBV20-1	TRBJ1-1	SAGGREAF
TRBV7-9	TRBJ2-3	ASSLGLASDTQY
TRBV7-2	TRBJ1-6	ASSFGLSALH
TRBV11-1	TRBJ1-1	ASSPRGGSTEAF
TRBV28	TRBJ1-1	AITRATEAF
TRBV9	TRBJ2-1	ASRPTGTQGYNEQF
TRBV6-1	TRBJ1-4	ASSEAGGWGNEKLF
TRBV6-5	TRBJ1-1	ASSYDSFTEAF
TRBV5-6	TRBJ2-1	ASSTKYQGLLYYNEQF
TRBV7-9	TRBJ2-3	ASSLGLAADTQY
TRBV9	TRBJ2-3	ASSVNLRGSTDTQY
TRBV6-5	TRBJ1-3	ASSYRSGYGNTIY
TRBV6-6	TRBJ1-6	ASSSARGQGYSPLH
TRBV5-4	TRBJ1-6	ASSPSGNSPLH
TRBV28	TRBJ2-7	ASSFFRGDEQY
TRBV7-9	TRBJ2-7	ASSFIDEQY
TRBV27	TRBJ1-2	ASSIQLPQRYGYT
TRBV28	TRBJ1-2	ASSFRTAYGYT
TRBV6-6	TRBJ2-1	ASSYKSPYNEQF
TRBV5-1	TRBJ2-5	ASSLGGASRRETQY
TRBV5-8	TRBJ1-5	ASSLAGLGGQPQH
TRBV6-5	TRBJ2-2	AAGDLNTGELF
TRBV19	TRBJ1-5	ASSIDPGGSNQPQH
TRBV2	TRBJ1-2	ASRQGATNYGYT
TRBV30	TRBJ1-2	AWSEGVGYT
TRBV5-1	TRBJ2-1	ASKEGPQSGNEQF
TRBV14	TRBJ2-1	ASSQDRDPGGEQF
TRBV9	TRBJ2-2	ASSPGPGELF
TRBV28	TRBJ2-1	ASSLSTDNEQF
TRBV6-5	TRBJ2-7	AGGQPGNEQY